The entry below gives a single T cell receptor (beta chain) sequence along with its context. Its antigen is not known. This specimen belongs to a study of shared clonotypes between healthy human individuals. Study as a whole: For every donor, three CD4 naive, three CD4 memory, two CD8 naive and one CD8 memory plates were used. Study results and limitations: Apart from blood, nothing was sampled; tissue repertoires likely differ.

Sequencing was performed with immunoSEQ multiplex PCR; in TCRdb, only in-frame clones are kept and a portion is missing. The data contain approximately 980,000 clones, approximately 76% of them singletons. Input material: memory CD4+ T cells sorted from blood. Subset denoted: CD45RA-negative fraction. This clonotype originated in a man aged 18-30 years in good health.

CDR3 region: CASGLVSLNRGSVNEQFF. CDR3 DNA sequence: TGTGCTAGTGGTTTGGTATCCCTGAACAGGGGTTCCGTCAATGAGCAGTTCTTC. This rearrangement joins TRBV12-5 to TRBJ2-1, with 7 bases fitting TRBD1. This CDR3 is 18 amino acids long. J gave up 6 bases and V 0 bases, and 14 bases lay outside the gene matches. Germline CDR1 is LGHNT and CDR2 is FRNRAP.